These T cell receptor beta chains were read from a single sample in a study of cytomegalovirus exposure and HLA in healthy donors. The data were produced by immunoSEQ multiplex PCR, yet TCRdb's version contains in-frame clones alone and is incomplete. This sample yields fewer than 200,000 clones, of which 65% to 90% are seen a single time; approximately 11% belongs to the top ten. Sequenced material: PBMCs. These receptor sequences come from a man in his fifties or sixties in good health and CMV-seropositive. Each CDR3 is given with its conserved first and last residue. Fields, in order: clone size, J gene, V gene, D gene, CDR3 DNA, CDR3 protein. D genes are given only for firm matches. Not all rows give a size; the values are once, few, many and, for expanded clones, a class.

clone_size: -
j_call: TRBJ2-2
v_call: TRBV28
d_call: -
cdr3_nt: TGTGCCAGCAGTTCGGGGGACTCTAGGTCCACCGGGGAGCTGTTTTTT
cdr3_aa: CASSSGDSRSTGELFF

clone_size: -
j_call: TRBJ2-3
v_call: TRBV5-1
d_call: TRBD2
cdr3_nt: TGCGCCAGCAGCTTACTAGCGGGAGGCACAGATACGCAGTATTTT
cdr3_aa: CASSLLAGGTDTQYF

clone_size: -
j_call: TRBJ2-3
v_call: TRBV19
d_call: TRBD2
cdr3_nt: TGTGCCAGTAGTATAGTTGGCGGGAGGTATAGGACAGATACGCAGTATTTT
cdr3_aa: CASSIVGGRYRTDTQYF

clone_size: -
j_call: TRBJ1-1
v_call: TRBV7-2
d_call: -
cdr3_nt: TGTGCCAGCAGCTTAGTGAGTTTCGAGGAGATAGCAGCTTTCTTT
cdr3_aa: CASSLVSFEEIAAFF

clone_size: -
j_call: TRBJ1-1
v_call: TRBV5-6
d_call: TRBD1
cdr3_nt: TGTGCCAGCAGTGAACAGGGGGGGAGCACTGAAGCTTTCTTT
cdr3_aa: CASSEQGGSTEAFF

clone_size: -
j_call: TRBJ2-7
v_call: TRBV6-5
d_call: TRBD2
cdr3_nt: TGTGCCAGCAGTAGCGGGACTACCTACGAGCAGTACTTC
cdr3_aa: CASSSGTTYEQYF

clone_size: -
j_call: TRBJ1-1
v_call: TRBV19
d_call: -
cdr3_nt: TGTGCCAGTAGCCCCTCCTATCCTGCTCGGTTTTTCTTT
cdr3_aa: CASSPSYPARFFF

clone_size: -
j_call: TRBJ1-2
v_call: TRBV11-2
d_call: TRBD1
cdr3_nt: TGTGCCAGCAGCTTAAGGGGGCAGTTCCCGGGACAGCCTCCCTATGGCTACACCTTC
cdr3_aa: CASSLRGQFPGQPPYGYTF

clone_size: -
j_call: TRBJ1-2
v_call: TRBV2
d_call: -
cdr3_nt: TGTGCCAGCAGCAACCGGGATTACTATGGCTACACCTTC
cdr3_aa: CASSNRDYYGYTF

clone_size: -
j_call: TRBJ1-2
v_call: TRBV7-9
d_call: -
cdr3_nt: TGTGCCAGCAGCTTAGTCCAGGGCTACACCTTC
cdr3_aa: CASSLVQGYTF

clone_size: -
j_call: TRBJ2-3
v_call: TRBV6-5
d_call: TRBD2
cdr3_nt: TGCGCCAGCAGTTACTCTCTAGCGGGAGGTCCCGATACGCAGTATTTT
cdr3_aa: CASSYSLAGGPDTQYF

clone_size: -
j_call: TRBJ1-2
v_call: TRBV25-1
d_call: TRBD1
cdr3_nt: TGTGCCAGCAGTGTTTGGACAGGTGCTAACTATGGCTACACCTTC
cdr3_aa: CASSVWTGANYGYTF

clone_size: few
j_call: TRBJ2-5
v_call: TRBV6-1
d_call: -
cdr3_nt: TGTGCCAGCAGTGGGACCGGGACACCCAGGGAGACCCAGTACTTC
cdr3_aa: CASSGTGTPRETQYF

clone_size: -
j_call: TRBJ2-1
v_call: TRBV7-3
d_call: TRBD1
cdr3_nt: TGTGCCAGCAGCTCAAGGACAGGGGGTGAGCAGTTCTTC
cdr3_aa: CASSSRTGGEQFF

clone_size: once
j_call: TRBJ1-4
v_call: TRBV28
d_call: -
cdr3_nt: TGTGCCAGCAGTCTACGGACAGTGGGTAATGAAAAACTGTTTTTT
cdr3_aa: CASSLRTVGNEKLFF

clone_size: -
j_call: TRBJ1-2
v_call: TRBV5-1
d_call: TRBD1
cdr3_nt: TGCGCCAGCAGCCCGGGACAGAGTAGCTATGGCTACACCTTC
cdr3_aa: CASSPGQSSYGYTF

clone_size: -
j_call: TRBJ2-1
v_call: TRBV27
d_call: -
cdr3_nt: TGTGCCAGCAGTCTTCTAGGCCCCTACAATGAGCAGTTCTTC
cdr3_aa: CASSLLGPYNEQFF

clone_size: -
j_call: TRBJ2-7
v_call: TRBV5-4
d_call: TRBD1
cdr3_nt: TGTGCCAGCAGCCTTGCGTTGGGACAGATGTCCTACGAGCAGTACTTC
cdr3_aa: CASSLALGQMSYEQYF

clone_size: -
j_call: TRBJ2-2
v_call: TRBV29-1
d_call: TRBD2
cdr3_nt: TGCAGCGTGTCCTGGGGGGGCACCGGGGAGCTGTTTTTT
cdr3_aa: CSVSWGGTGELFF

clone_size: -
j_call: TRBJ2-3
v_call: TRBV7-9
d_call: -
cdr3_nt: TGTGCCAGCAGCTTATCTGGGGCCCTCGGGACAGATACGCAGTATTTT
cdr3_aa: CASSLSGALGTDTQYF

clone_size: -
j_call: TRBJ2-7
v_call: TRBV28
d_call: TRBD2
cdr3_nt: TGTGCCAGCAGTTTATATTCTAGCGGGAGGGTCGAGCAGTACTTC
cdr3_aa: CASSLYSSGRVEQYF

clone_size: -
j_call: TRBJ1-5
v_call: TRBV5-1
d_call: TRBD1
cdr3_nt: TGCGCCAGCAGCTTGGCGGGACAGGGTGATCAGCCCCAGCATTTT
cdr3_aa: CASSLAGQGDQPQHF

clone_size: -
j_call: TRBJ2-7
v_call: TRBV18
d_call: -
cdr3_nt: TGTGCCAGCTCACCAGTTTATAGCTCCTACGAGCAGTACTTC
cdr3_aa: CASSPVYSSYEQYF

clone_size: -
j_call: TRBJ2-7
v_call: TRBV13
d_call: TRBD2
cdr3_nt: TGTGCCAGCAGCCAAAGGACTAGCGGGGGTGATGGGGGGCCCTACGAGCAGTACTTC
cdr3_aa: CASSQRTSGGDGGPYEQYF

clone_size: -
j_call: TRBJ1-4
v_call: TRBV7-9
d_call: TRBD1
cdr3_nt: TGTGCCAGCAGCCCAACGGGACAGGCTAATGAAAAACTGTTTTTT
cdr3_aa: CASSPTGQANEKLFF

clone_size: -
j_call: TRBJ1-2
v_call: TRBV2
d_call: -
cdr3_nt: TGTGCCAGCAGTGGTCGACAGCTGAACTATGGCTACACCTTC
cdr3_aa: CASSGRQLNYGYTF

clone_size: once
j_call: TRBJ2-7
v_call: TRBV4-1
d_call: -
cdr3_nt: TGCGCCAGCAGCCAAGATCCCCAGGGGAACTACGAGCAGTACTTC
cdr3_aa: CASSQDPQGNYEQYF

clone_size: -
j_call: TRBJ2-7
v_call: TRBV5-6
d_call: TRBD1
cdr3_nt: TGTGCCAGCGGGGGACAGGGGGCCTACGAGCAGTACTTC
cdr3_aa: CASGGQGAYEQYF

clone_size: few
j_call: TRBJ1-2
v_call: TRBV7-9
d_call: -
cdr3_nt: TGTGCCAGCAGCTTAGTGGGTGTCGACGCGGGGCGCTACACCTTC
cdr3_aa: CASSLVGVDAGRYTF

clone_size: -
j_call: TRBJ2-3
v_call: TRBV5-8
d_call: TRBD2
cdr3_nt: TGTGCCAGCAGCGCGTCCGGGACTAGCGATTCCACAGATACGCAGTATTTT
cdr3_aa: CASSASGTSDSTDTQYF

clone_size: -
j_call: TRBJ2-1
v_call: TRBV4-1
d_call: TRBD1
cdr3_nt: TGCGCCAGCAGCCCTCCCGGGGACAGGGCCTACGGGCAGCAGTTCTTC
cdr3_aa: CASSPPGDRAYGQQFF

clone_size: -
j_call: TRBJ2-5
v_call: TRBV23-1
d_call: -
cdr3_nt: TGCGCCAGCAGTGACGTCCTAACCGGGGAGACCCAGTACTTC
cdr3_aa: CASSDVLTGETQYF

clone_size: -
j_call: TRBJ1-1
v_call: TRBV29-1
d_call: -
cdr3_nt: TGCAGCGTTGAAGGGAGTGGACAGTGGGGTTTCTTT
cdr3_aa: CSVEGSGQWGFF

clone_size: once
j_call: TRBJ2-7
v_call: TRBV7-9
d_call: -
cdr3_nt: TGTGCCAGCAGCCCTCCGAGGAGTTCAAGCACGTACGAGCAGTACTTC
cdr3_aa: CASSPPRSSSTYEQYF

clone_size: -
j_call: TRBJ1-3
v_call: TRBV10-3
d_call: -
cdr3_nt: TGTGCCATCAGGCCAGACAGCTCTGGAAACACCATATATTTT
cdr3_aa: CAIRPDSSGNTIYF

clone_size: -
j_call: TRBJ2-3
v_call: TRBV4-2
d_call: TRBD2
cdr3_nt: TGTGCCAGCACCCTAAGGGCGGGAGGCCAGGGAGATACGCAGTATTTT
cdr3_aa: CASTLRAGGQGDTQYF

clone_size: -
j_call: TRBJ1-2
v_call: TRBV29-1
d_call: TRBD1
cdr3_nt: TGCAGCGTGGACAGGGGGAAGGGCTACACCTTC
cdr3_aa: CSVDRGKGYTF

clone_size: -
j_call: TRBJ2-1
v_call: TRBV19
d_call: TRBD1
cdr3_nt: TGTGCCAGTAGTGCAAAGAAAGGGACAGGGGTTTACAATGAGCAGTTCTTC
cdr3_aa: CASSAKKGTGVYNEQFF

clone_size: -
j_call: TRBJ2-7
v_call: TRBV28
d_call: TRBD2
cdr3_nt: TGTGCCAGCACCGCGGGGGGTTTTGTCTCCTACGAGCAGTACTTC
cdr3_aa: CASTAGGFVSYEQYF

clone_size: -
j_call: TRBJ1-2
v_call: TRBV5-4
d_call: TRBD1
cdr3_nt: TGTGCCAGCAGCGCGGTGACAGGGGGGTTCTATGGCTACACCTTC
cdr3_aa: CASSAVTGGFYGYTF

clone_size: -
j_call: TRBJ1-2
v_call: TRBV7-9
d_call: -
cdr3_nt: TGTTCCAGCAGCTCAAAGGGTTGGGGCGATCCCTATGGCTACACCTTC
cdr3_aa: CSSSSKGWGDPYGYTF

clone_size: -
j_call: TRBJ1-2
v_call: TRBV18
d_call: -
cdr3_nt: TGTGCCAGCTCACCTTCGGGGTATGAGGATGGCTACACCTTC
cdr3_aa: CASSPSGYEDGYTF

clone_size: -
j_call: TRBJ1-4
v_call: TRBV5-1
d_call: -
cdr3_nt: TGCGCCAGCAGCCAGTCAGGGTTTAATGAAAAACTGTTTTTT
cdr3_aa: CASSQSGFNEKLFF

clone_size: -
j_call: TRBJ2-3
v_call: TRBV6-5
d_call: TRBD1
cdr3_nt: TGTGCCAGCGCCCGGGACAGGGTCGAAGATACGCAGTATTTT
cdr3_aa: CASARDRVEDTQYF

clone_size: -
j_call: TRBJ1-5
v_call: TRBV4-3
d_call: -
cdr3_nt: TGCGCCAGCAGCCAAAGTTGGGTGGGGGGAGAGCCCCAGCATTTT
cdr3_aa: CASSQSWVGGEPQHF

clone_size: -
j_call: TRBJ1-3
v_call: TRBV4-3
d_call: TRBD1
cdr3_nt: TGCGCCAGCAGCCAAGGGGACAGGAGCTCTGGAAACACCATATATTTT
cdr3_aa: CASSQGDRSSGNTIYF

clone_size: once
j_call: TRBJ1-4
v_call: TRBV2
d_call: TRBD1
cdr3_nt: TGTGCCAGCAGGACCGGGACAGGGGGCCGGGAAAAACTGTTTTTT
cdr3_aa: CASRTGTGGREKLFF

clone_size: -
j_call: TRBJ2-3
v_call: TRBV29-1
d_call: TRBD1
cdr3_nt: TGCAGCGTTGATGTACTACGCAGGGGGCGCGCAGATACGCAGTATTTT
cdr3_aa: CSVDVLRRGRADTQYF

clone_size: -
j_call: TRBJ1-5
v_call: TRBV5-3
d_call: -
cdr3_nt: TGTGCCAGAAGCTTGGATGCGTGGAGCAATCAACCCCAGCATTTT
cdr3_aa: CARSLDAWSNQPQHF

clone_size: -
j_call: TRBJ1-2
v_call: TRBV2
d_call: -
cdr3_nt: TGTGCCAGCAAAGAGGAGGATGGCTACACCTTC
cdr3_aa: CASKEEDGYTF

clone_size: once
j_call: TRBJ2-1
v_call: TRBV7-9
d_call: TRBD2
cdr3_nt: TGTGCCAGCAGCCCCATGACTAGCGGCAGATACAATGAGCAGTTCTTC
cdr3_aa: CASSPMTSGRYNEQFF

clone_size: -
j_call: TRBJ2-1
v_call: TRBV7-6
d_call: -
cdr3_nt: TGTGCCAGCAGCACGCAGAACAATGAGCAGTTCTTC
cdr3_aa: CASSTQNNEQFF